The T cell receptor (beta chain) described here comes from a study of response to subunit inactivated influenza vaccine (dated by TCRdb to 2016 to 2019). At the level of the whole study: To follow how T cells responded to a trivalent subunit inactivated influenza vaccine, the researchers relied on deep quantitative profiling of the T cell receptor repertoire.

The paper as a whole reports these results and caveats: It was suggested by the authors that each seasonal influenza vaccination may recruit only a limited number of new T cells.

Library creation used RT-PCR. The sequencer listed for this sample is Illumina HiSeq 2500. TCRdb took the public reads, trimmed them with fastp at Q25, ran MiXCR for clone calling and kept in-frame beta chains. Entries that share a CDR3 protein sequence are merged under the most common genes and DNA. Here the sample has 700,000 to 900,000 distinct CDR3 sequences; 21% occur a single time. Roughly 10% of the sample comes from the top ten. V ends up 5 bases short and J 8 bases short, with an unmatched junction base count of 8. The CDR3 contains 16 residues, cysteine and phenylalanine counted. CDR3 DNA only is kept here, 48 bases in frame from base 1. The germline V gene encodes CDR1 SGHAT and CDR2 FQNNGV. On this clonotype itself: There is no known antigen for this receptor. Base quality data are lacking; no much larger clone is found one base away.

The TCR was taken from a man between 50 and 59 years old who received an inactivated influenza vaccine. Donor details come from another sample of the same person, matched by shared clones. The sequences come from PBMCs from blood, collected more than 4 days after vaccination. Recombination connected TRBV11-2 to TRBJ2-1; 14 nucleotides in the junction match TRBD2. The CDR3 region has the sequence CASSLGTSGSNHEQFF. The DNA is as follows: TGTGCCAGCAGCCTAGGGACTAGCGGGAGTAACCATGAGCAGTTCTTC.